This T cell receptor beta chain was sequenced during a study of T cell changes during pregnancy in multiple sclerosis. Produced via immunoSEQ multiplex PCR; TCRdb's table is partial and in-frame only. The sample consists of approximately 39,000 clones, about 92% of them appearing once. This TCR derives from a female donor with multiple sclerosis, enrolled in a pregnancy study. What was sequenced was PBMCs (not recorded whether the cells were cultured).

The CDR3 loop is CASSLLILQGRTGELFF. The CDR3 nucleotides are TGTGCCAGCAGCCTCCTAATTCTTCAGGGTCGGACCGGGGAGCTGTTTTTT. The chain joins TRBV7-2 to TRBJ2-2, with a weak D call TRBD1 (5 bases). This CDR3 has 17 residues. From germline, CDR1 is SGHTA and CDR2 FQGNSA. V was trimmed by 5 bases and J by 5 bases, leaving 21 bases between them. Using reference TRBV7-2 and TRBJ2-2 for the parts outside the CDR3, the full variable domain is GAGVSQSPSNKVTEKGKDVELRCDPISGHTALYWYRQSLGQGLEFLIYFQGNSAPDKSGLPSDRFSAERTGGSVSTLTIQRTQQEDSAVYLCASSLLILQGRTGELFFGEGSRLTVL.